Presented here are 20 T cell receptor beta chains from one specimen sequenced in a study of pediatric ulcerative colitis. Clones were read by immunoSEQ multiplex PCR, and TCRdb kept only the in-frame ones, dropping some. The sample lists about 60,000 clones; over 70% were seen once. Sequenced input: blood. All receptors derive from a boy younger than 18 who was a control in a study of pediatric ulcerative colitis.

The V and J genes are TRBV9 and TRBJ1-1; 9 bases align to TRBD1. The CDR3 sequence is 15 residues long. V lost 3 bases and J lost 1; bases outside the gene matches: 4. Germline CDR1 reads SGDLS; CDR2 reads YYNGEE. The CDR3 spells CASSGHRGPNTEAFF. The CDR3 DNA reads TGTGCCAGCAGCGGCCACAGGGGGCCGAACACTGAAGCTTTCTTT.

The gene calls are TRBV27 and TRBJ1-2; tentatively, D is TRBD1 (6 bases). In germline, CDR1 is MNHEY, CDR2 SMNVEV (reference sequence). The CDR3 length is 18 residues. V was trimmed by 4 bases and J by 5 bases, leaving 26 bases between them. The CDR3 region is CASSSRGGPSPYLYGYTF. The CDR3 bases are TGTGCCAGCAGTTCTCGAGGGGGGCCTTCCCCCTATCTTTATGGCTACACCTTC.

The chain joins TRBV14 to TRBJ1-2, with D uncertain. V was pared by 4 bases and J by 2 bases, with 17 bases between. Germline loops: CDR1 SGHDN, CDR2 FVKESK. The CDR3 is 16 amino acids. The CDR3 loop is CASSLGVVSSNYGYTF. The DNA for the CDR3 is TGTGCCAGCAGCCTAGGTGTAGTTAGCTCGAACTATGGCTACACCTTC. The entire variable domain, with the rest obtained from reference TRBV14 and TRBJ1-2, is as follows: EAGVTQFPSHSVIEKGQTVTLRCDPISGHDNLYWYRRVMGKEIKFLLHFVKESKQDESGMPNNRFLAERTGGTYSTLKVQPAELEDSGVYFCASSLGVVSSNYGYTFGSGTRLTVV.

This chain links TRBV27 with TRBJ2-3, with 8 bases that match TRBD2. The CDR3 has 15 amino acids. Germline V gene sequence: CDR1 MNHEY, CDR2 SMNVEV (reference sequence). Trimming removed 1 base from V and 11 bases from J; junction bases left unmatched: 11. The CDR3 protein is CASSLLAGHRDGQYF. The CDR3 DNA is TGTGCCAGCAGTTTATTAGCGGGACACCGAGATGGGCAGTATTTT.

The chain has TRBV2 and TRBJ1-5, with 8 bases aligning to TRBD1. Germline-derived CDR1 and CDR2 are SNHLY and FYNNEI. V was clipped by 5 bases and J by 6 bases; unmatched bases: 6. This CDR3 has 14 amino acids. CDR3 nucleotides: TGTGCCAGCAGTCGGACAGGGATGGTTCAGCCCCAGCATTTT. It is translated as CASSRTGMVQPQHF.

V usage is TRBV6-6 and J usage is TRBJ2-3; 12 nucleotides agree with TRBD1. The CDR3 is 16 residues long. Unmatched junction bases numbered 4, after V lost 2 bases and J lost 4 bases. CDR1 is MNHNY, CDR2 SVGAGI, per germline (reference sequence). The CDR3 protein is CASSYGTGGNADTQYF. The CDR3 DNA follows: TGTGCCAGCAGTTACGGGACAGGGGGCAACGCAGATACGCAGTATTTT.

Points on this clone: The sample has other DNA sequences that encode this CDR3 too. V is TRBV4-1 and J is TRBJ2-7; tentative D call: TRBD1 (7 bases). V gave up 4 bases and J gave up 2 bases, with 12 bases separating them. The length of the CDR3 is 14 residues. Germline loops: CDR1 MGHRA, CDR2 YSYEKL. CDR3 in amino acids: CASSRGGTAYEQYF. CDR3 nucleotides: TGCGCCAGCAGCCGCGGAGGGACAGCCTACGAGCAGTACTTC.

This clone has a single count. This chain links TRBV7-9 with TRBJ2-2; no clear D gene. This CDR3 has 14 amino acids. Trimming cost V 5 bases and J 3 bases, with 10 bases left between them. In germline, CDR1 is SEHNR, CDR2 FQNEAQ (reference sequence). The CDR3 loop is CASSPSIYTGELFF. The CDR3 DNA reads TGTGCCAGCAGCCCCAGCATCTACACCGGGGAGCTGTTTTTT.

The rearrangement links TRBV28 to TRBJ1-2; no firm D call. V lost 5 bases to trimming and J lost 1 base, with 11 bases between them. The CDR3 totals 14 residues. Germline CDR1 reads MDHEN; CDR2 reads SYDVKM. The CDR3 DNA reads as TGTGCCAGCAGTGGACCAGACCATAACTATGGCTACACCTTC. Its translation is CASSGPDHNYGYTF.

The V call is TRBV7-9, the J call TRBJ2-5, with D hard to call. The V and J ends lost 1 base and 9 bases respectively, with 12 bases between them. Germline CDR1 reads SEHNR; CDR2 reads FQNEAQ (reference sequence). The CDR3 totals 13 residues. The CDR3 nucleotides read TGTGCCAGCAGCTTAGGCCCTTTTAGCCCCCAGTACTTC. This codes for CASSLGPFSPQYF.

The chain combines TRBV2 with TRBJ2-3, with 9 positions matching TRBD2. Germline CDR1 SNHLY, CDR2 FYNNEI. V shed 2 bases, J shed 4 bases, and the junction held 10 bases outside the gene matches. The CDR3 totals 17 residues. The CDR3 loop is CASSELSGGFNPDTQYF. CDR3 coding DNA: TGTGCCAGCAGTGAACTTAGCGGGGGTTTTAACCCAGATACGCAGTATTTT.

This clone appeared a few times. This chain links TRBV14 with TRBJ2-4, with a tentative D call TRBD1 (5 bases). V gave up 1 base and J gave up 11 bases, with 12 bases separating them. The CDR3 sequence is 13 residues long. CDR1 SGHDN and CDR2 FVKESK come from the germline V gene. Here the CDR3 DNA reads TGTGCCAGCAGCCAAGCCGCAGGGAATGTTCAGTACTTC. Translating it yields CASSQAAGNVQYF. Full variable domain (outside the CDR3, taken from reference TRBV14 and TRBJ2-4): EAGVTQFPSHSVIEKGQTVTLRCDPISGHDNLYWYRRVMGKEIKFLLHFVKESKQDESGMPNNRFLAERTGGTYSTLKVQPAELEDSGVYFCASSQAAGNVQYFGAGTRLSVL.

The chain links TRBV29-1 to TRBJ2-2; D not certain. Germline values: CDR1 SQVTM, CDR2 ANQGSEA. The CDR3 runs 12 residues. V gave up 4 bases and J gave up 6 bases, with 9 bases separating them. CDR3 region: CSVGPSPGELFF. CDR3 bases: TGCAGCGTTGGGCCGTCTCCCGGGGAGCTGTTTTTT.

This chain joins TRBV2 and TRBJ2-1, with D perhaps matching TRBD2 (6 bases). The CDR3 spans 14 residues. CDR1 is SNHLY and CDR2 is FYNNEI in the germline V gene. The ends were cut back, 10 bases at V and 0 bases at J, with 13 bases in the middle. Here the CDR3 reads CATLGGSSYNEQFF. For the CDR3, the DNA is TGTGCCACCCTGGGGGGTAGCTCCTACAATGAGCAGTTCTTC.

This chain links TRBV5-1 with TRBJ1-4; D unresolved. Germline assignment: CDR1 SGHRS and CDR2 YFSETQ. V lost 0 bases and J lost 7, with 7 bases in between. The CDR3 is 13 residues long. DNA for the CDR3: TGCGCCAGCAGCTTGGTACTTGGTGAAAAACTGTTTTTT. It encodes CASSLVLGEKLFF. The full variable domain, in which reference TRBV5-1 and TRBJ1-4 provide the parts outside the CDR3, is KAGVTQTPRYLIKTRGQQVTLSCSPISGHRSVSWYQQTPGQGLQFLFEYFSETQRNKGNFPGRFSGRQFSNSRSEMNVSTLELGDSALYLCASSLVLGEKLFFGSGTQLSVL.

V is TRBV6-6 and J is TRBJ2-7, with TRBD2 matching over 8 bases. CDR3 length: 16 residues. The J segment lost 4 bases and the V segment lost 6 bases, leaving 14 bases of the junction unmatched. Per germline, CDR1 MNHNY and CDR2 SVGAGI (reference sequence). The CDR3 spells CASSFPTAGGRYEQYF. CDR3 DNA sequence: TGTGCCAGCAGCTTCCCCACGGCGGGAGGAAGGTACGAGCAGTACTTC.

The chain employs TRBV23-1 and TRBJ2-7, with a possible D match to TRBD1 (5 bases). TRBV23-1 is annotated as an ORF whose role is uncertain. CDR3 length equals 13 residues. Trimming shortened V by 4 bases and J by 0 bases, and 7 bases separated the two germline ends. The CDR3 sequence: CASSRQNSYEQYF. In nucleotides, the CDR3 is TGCGCCAGCAGTCGACAGAACTCCTACGAGCAGTACTTC.

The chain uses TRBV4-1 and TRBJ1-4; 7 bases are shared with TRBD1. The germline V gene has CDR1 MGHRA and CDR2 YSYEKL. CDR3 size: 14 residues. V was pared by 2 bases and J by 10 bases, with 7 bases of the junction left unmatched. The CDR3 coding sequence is TGCGCCAGCAGCCAACCGGGACAGAAGGTAAAACTGTTTTTT. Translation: CASSQPGQKVKLFF.

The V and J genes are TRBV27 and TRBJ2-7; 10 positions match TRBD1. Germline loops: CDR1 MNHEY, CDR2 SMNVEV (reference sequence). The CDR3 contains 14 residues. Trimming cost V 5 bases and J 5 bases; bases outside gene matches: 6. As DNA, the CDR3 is TGTGCCAGCAGTCCGGGACAGGGGCTCCACGAGCAGTACTTC. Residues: CASSPGQGLHEQYF.

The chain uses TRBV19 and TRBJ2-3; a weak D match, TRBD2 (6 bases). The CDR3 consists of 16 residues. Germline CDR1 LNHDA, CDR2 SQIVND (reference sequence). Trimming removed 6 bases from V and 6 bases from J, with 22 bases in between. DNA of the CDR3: TGTGCCAGTAGCCAGACCCCTAGCGAGGAGGCGGATACGCAGTATTTT. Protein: CASSQTPSEEADTQYF.